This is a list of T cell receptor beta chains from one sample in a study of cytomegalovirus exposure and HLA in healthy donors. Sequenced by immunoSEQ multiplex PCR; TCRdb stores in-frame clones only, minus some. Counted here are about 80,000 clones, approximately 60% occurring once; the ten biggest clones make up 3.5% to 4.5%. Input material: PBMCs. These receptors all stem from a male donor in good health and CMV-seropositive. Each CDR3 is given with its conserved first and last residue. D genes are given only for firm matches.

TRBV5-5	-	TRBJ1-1	CASSLRWGENTEAFF	TGTGCCAGCAGCTTGAGGTGGGGGGAGAACACTGAAGCTTTCTTT
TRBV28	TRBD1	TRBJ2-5	CASRNHGTGFGETQYF	TGTGCCAGCAGAAACCACGGGACAGGGTTCGGGGAGACCCAGTACTTC
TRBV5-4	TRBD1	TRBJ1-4	CASSLSGTGGEKLFF	TGTGCCAGCAGCTTATCCGGGACAGGGGGGGAAAAACTGTTTTTT
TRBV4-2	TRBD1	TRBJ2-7	CASSQHDRGEQYF	TGTGCCAGCAGCCAACACGACAGGGGCGAGCAGTACTTC
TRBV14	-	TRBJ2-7	CASSQVRGEQYF	TGTGCCAGCAGCCAAGTCAGGGGTGAGCAGTACTTC
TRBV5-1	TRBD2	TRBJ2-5	CASSFGGGVETQYF	TGCGCCAGCAGCTTCGGCGGGGGGGTTGAGACCCAGTACTTC
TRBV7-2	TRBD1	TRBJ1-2	CASSSLGRGRTGYTF	TGTGCCAGCAGCTCCCTAGGAAGGGGGCGAACTGGCTACACCTTC
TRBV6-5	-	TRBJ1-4	CASRTGSLGAKLFF	TGTGCCAGCAGAACAGGGTCCCTCGGGGCGAAACTGTTTTTT
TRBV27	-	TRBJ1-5	CATRLQGNQPQHF	TGTGCCACCCGTTTGCAGGGGAATCAGCCCCAGCATTTT
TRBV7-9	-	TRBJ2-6	CASSLLEFSGANVLTF	TGTGCCAGCAGCTTACTGGAGTTCTCTGGGGCCAACGTCCTGACTTTC
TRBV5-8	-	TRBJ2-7	CASGSQSDRLYEQYF	TGTGCCAGCGGATCCCAGTCAGACAGGCTCTACGAGCAGTACTTC
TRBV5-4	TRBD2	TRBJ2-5	CASSLLLAGPKKETQYF	TGTGCCAGCAGCTTACTCCTAGCGGGACCGAAGAAAGAGACCCAGTACTTC
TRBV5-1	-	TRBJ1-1	CASTPEGRASEAFF	TGCGCCAGCACCCCGGAGGGCAGGGCCTCTGAAGCTTTCTTT
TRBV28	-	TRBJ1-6	CASRGRGSYNSPLHF	TGTGCCAGCAGGGGGCGAGGATCCTATAATTCACCCCTCCACTTT
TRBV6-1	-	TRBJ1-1	CASSLNGRGRTEAFF	TGTGCCAGCAGTCTAAACGGGAGGGGACGCACTGAAGCTTTCTTT
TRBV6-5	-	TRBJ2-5	CASSPDLVQETQYF	TGTGCCAGCAGTCCGGACTTAGTACAAGAGACCCAGTACTTC